The TCR beta chain described here comes from a study of cytomegalovirus exposure and HLA in healthy donors. Study-wide points: A later analysis found TCR association rates differed by HLA locus, highest for DRB1 and lowest for HLA-C. Most CMV-associated TCR beta chains appeared HLA-restricted in a later analysis. Per a prior analysis, the majority of TCR beta V segments were productive roughly 90% or roughly 30% of the time. Specificity for CMV antigens was confirmed in vitro for a few of the CMV-associated chains.

Regarding this clone: The antigen remains undetermined.

It was with 60 Vbeta and 13 Jbeta primers that the PCR ran. Clones were sequenced by immunoSEQ multiplex PCR, and TCRdb holds only the in-frame ones, with some missing. The sample holds more than 120,000 clones, 75% to 90% seen once. The CDR3 is 15 amino acids. The J segment lost 0 bases and the V segment lost 6 bases, leaving 7 bases of the junction unmatched. Germline values: CDR1 MNHNY, CDR2 SVGAGI (reference sequence). The chain recombines TRBV6-6 with TRBJ2-7; 8 nucleotides align to TRBD1. Sequencing was done on a sample of PBMCs. The receptor comes from a woman aged 30 to 39 in good health and CMV-seronegative. The chain's CDR3 is CASSPPGQGSYEQYF. The CDR3 DNA is TGTGCCAGCAGCCCCCCTGGACAGGGCTCCTACGAGCAGTACTTC.